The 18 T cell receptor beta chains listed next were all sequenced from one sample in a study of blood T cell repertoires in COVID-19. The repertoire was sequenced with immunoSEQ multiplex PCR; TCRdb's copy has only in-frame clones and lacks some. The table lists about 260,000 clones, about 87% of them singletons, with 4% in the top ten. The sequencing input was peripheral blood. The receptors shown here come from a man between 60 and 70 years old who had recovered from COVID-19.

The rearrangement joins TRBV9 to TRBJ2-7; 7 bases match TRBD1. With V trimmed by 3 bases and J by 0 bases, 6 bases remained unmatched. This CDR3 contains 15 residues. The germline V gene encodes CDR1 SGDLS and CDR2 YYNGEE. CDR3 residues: CASSETGFFSYEQYF. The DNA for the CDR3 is TGTGCCAGCAGCGAGACAGGGTTTTTCTCCTACGAGCAGTACTTC.

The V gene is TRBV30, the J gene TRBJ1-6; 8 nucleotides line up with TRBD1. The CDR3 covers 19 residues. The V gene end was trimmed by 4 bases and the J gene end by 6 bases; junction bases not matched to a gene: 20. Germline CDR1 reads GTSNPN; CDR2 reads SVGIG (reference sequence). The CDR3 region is CAWKSRARDRFRANSPLHF. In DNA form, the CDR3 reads TGTGCCTGGAAGAGTCGAGCGCGGGACAGGTTTCGTGCTAATTCACCCCTCCACTTT. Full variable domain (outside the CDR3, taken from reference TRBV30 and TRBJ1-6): SQTIHQWPATLVQPVGSPLSLECTVEGTSNPNLYWYRQAAGRGLQLLFYSVGIGQISSEVPQNLSASRPQDRQFILSSKKLLLSDSGFYLCAWKSRARDRFRANSPLHFGNGTRLTVT.

The CDR3 sequence: CASSLGAGYQPQHF. The CDR3 bases are TGTGCCAGCAGCTTAGGGGCAGGATATCAGCCCCAGCATTTT. The chain links TRBV7-2 to TRBJ1-5; D is undetermined. V was cut by 1 base and J by 5 bases, with 9 bases left in between. This CDR3 spans 14 amino acids. Germline assignment: CDR1 SGHTA and CDR2 FQGNSA.

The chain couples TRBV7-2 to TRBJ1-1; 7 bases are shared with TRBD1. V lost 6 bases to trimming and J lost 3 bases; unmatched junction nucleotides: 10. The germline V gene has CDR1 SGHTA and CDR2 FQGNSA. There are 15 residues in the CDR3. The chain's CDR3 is CASRGQAYTYTEAFF. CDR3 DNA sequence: TGTGCCAGCAGAGGACAGGCGTATACATACACTGAAGCTTTCTTT.

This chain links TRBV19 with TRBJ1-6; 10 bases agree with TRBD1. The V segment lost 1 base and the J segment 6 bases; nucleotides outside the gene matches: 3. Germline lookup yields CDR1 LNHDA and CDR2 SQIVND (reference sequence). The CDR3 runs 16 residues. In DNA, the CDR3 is TGTGCCAGTAGTATAGGGACAGGGGGACGTAATTCACCCCTCCACTTT. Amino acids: CASSIGTGGRNSPLHF.

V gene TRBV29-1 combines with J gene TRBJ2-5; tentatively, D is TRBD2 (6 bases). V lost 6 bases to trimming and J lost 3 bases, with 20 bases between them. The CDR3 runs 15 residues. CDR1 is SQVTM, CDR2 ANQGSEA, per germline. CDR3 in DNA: TGCAGCGTCCATTCCAGCGGGCTGCCGAAAGAGACCCAGTACTTC. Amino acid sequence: CSVHSSGLPKETQYF.

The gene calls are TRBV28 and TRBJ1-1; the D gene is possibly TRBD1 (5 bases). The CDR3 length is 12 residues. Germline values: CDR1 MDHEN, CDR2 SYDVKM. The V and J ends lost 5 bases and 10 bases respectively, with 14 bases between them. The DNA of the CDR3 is TGTGCCAGCAGTGTAGGAGGGGAAGGAGCTTTCTTT. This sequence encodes CASSVGGEGAFF.

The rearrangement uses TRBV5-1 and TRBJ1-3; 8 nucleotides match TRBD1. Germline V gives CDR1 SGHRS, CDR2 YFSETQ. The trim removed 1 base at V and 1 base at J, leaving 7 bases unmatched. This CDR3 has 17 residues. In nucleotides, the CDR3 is TGCGCCAGCAGCTTGACCGGACAGGGCATGTCTGGAAACACCATATATTTT. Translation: CASSLTGQGMSGNTIYF.

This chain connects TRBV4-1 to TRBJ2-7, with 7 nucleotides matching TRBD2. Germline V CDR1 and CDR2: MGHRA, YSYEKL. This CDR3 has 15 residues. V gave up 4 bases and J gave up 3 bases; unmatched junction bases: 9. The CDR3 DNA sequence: TGCGCCAGCAGCCCCGCAGCGGGGAAACTCTACGAGCAGTACTTC. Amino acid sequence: CASSPAAGKLYEQYF.

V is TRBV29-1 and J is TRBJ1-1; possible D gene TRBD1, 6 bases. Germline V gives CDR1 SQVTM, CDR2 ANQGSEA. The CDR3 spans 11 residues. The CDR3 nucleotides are TGCGGCACAGGGATGAACACTGAAGCTTTCTTT. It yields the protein CGTGMNTEAFF.

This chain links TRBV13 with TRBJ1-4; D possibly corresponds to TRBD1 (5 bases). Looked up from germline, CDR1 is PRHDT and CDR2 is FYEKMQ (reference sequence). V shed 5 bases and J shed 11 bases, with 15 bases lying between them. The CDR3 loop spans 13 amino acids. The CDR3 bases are TGTGCCAGCAGCCTTCCAACCAGGGATAAACTGTTTTTT. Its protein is CASSLPTRDKLFF.

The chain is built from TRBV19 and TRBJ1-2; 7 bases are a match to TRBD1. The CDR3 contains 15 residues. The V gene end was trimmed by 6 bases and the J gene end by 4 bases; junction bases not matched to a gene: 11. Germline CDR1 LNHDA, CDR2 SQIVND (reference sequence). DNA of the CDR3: TGTGCCAGTAGCCTCGGGACAGTAGGGTTCTATGGCTACACCTTC. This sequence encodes CASSLGTVGFYGYTF. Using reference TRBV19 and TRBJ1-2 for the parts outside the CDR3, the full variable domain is DGGITQSPKYLFRKEGQNVTLSCEQNLNHDAMYWYRQDPGQGLRLIYYSQIVNDFQKGDIAEGYSVSREKKESFPLTVTSAQKNPTAFYLCASSLGTVGFYGYTFGSGTRLTVV.

The CDR3 spells CASSQETGGQYF. Written as DNA, the CDR3 is TGTGCCAGCAGCCAGGAAACAGGGGGTCAGTACTTC. The V call is TRBV3-1 (or the pseudogene TRBV3-2), the J call TRBJ2-4; 8 nucleotides agree with TRBD1. The germline V gene encodes CDR1 LGHDT and CDR2 YNNKEL (reference sequence). The CDR3 has 12 residues. V was pared by 3 bases and J by 12 bases, with 4 bases of the junction left unmatched.

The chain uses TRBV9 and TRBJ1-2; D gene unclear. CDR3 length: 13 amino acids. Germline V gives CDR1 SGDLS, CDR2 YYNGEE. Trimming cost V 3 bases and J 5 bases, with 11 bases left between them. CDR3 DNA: TGTGCCAGCAGCGCTTTGGGCCGGTATGGCTACACCTTC. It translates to CASSALGRYGYTF.

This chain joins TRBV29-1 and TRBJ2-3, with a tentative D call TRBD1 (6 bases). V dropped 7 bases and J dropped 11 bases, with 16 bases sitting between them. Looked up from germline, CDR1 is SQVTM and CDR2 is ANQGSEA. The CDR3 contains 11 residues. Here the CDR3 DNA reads TGCAGCGCACTCCCGGGACAAAGGCAGTATTTT. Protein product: CSALPGQRQYF.

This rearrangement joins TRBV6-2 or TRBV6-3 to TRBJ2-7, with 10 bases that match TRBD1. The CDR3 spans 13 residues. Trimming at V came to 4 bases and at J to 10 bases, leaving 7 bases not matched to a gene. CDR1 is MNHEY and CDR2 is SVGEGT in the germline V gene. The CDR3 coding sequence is TGTGCCAGCAGTTTGGACAGGGGGATTGATCAGTACTTC. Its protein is CASSLDRGIDQYF.

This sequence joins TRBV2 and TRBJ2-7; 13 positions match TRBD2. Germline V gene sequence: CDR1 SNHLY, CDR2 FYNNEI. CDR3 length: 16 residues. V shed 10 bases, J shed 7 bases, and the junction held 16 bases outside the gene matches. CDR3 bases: TGTGCCACGCACCCCCAGAAACTAGCGGGGGGGAGGGAGCAGTACTTC. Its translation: CATHPQKLAGGREQYF.

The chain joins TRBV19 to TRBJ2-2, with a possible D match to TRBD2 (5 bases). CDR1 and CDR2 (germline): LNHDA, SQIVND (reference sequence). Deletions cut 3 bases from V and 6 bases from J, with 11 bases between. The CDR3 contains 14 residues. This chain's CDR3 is CASSISGGAGELFF. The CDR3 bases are TGTGCCAGTAGTATTTCAGGAGGCGCCGGGGAGCTGTTTTTT.